These 32 T cell receptor beta chains were sequenced from one sample in a study of T-cell reconstitution after alpha-beta-depleted transplantation in children (TCRdb year 2016). Library generation was performed with PCR. TCRdb names Illumina HiSeq 2500 as the instrument used. TCR library preparation used molecular barcoding, with unique molecular identifiers applied to normalize quantification of the TCRbeta repertoire. Starting from the raw public reads, TCRdb applied fastp trimming at Q25, assembled clones with MiXCR and retained in-frame beta chains. Each CDR3 protein appears once, grouped with its most common genes and DNA. The sample table holds about 540,000 distinct CDR3 sequences, of which around 18% were seen once. 3% to 4% of the sample belongs to the ten largest clones. Here the sequenced sample was PBMCs from the stem cell graft donor, taken from the stem cell graft. These receptor sequences come from a human donor who donated a stem cell graft to a child with acute lymphoblastic leukemia.

This clonotype was seen a few times. This chain links TRBV27 with TRBJ2-3; weak D call: TRBD1 (5 bases). The germline gives CDR1 MNHEY, CDR2 SMNVEV (reference sequence). Trimming took off 2 bases at V and 0 bases at J, with 18 bases between the two ends. The CDR3 is made up of 18 amino acids. This CDR3 is CASSLRGVGQLSTDTQYF. DNA of the CDR3: TGTGCCAGCAGTTTAAGGGGTGTCGGGCAACTTAGCACAGATACGCAGTATTTT.

This clonotype came up a few times. The rearrangement links TRBV29-1 to TRBJ2-1, with 8 bases matching TRBD2. V trimming: 6 bases; J trimming: 3 bases; junction bases outside the gene matches: 4. This CDR3 contains 13 residues. The V gene's germline CDR1 is SQVTM and CDR2 ANQGSEA. Written as DNA, the CDR3 is TGCAGCGTGGGACTAGTGGACTACAATGAGCAGTTCTTC. This sequence encodes CSVGLVDYNEQFF.

This clonotype was observed a handful of times. V usage is TRBV21-1 and J usage is TRBJ2-1; the table assigns TRBD2, which was not confirmed against the DNA. TRBV21-1 is a pseudogene segment. The CDR3 contains 18 residues. The CDR3 DNA sequence: TGTGCCAGCAGCAGACGGGGGGGCCCGTGGGGAGGTGACAATGAGCAGTTCTTC. Protein product: CASSRRGGPWGGDNEQFF.

Of note for this clonotype: At one end, the junction sequence differs from germline, possibly due to a read error. The genes are TRBV10-1 and TRBJ2-2; 8 bases map to TRBD1. The CDR3 has 15 residues. Looked up from germline, CDR1 is WNHNN and CDR2 is SYGVQD (reference sequence). CDR3 amino acids: CASRTGAMNAGELFF. The DNA for the CDR3 is TGCGCCAGCAGGACAGGGGCGATGAACGCCGGGGAGCTGTTTTTT.

This clonotype has a handful of counts. The chain couples TRBV7-9 to TRBJ2-2; D call uncertain. CDR1 SEHNR and CDR2 FQNEAQ come from the germline V gene (reference sequence). Trimming cost V 4 bases and J 9 bases, with 9 bases left between them. The CDR3 runs 12 residues. The DNA of the CDR3 is TGTGCCAGCAGCTCGCGCCAACGGGAGCTGTTTTTT. Translated: CASSSRQRELFF.

V usage is TRBV5-1 and J usage is TRBJ2-7; D not certain. The CDR3 runs to 14 residues. The germline CDR1 and CDR2 sequences are SGHRS and YFSETQ. Deletions cut 6 bases from V and 2 bases from J, with 15 bases between. In DNA form, the CDR3 reads TGCGCCAGCAAAGTTTTTACTGGAACCTACGAGCAGTACTTC. Protein sequence: CASKVFTGTYEQYF.

The chain employs TRBV7-2 and TRBJ2-1; 11 nucleotides line up with TRBD2. CDR1 and CDR2 from the germline V gene are SGHTA and FQGNSA. J was trimmed by 4 bases and V by 3 bases; bases with no gene match: 2. CDR3 length: 15 residues. The CDR3 reads CASSFASGRYNEQFF. The CDR3, as DNA: TGTGCCAGCAGCTTCGCTAGCGGGAGGTACAATGAGCAGTTCTTC.

Written as DNA, the CDR3 is TGTGCCAGCAGCTTAGATGGGGAGGGGACCCAGTACTTC. Protein: CASSLDGEGTQYF. The chain couples TRBV7-6 to TRBJ2-5, with 7 bases matching TRBD2. Germline trimming cut 1 base from V and 7 bases from J; bases unmatched to any gene: 3. Germline V CDR1 and CDR2: SGHVS, FNYEAQ. The CDR3 is 13 amino acids.

This clonotype has more than one count but fewer than ten. The J gene is TRBJ2-2, the V gene TRBV7-8; 7 bases agree with TRBD2. Germline-derived CDR1 and CDR2 are SGHVS and FQNEAQ. V gave up 5 bases and J gave up 6 bases; unmatched junction bases: 6. The CDR3 is made up of 14 amino acids. Here the CDR3 DNA reads TGTGCCAGCAGCCCTCGGACTAGTCCCGGGGAGCTGTTTTTT. Encoded protein: CASSPRTSPGELFF.

The rearrangement joins TRBV21-1 to TRBJ2-2; TRBD1 is the table's D call, not checked against the DNA. TRBV21-1 is described as a pseudogene. CDR3 length: 16 residues. DNA for the CDR3: TGTGCCAGCAGCCACGGGACAGGGCCAGGGGCCGGGGAGCTGTTTTTT. Its translation: CASSHGTGPGAGELFF.

This chain joins TRBV10-3 and TRBJ2-7; TRBD1 aligns across 11 bases. Germline values: CDR1 ENHRY, CDR2 SYGVKD. Trimming took 9 bases from V and 4 from J; bases not matched to a gene: 2. The CDR3 sequence is 12 residues long. The CDR3 DNA sequence: TGTGCCATTGGACAGGGGGCATACGAGCAGTACTTC. Translation: CAIGQGAYEQYF.

V gene TRBV11-1 combines with J gene TRBJ1-1, with D possibly matching TRBD1 (6 bases). The CDR3 has 15 amino acids. Trimming cost V 4 bases and J 4 bases, with 16 bases left between them. Germline assignment: CDR1 SGHAT and CDR2 FQDESV (reference sequence). The CDR3 loop is CASSYWDTRSTEAFF. The CDR3 coding sequence is TGTGCCAGCAGCTACTGGGACACCCGCAGCACTGAAGCTTTCTTT.

The chain combines TRBV11-2 with TRBJ2-1; 12 bases are a match to TRBD2. The V and J ends lost 0 bases and 0 bases, in that order; junction bases with no gene match: 18. The CDR3 covers 23 residues. The germline CDR1 and CDR2 sequences are SGHAT and FQNNGV. CDR3 loop: CASSLDLFRLAGALLFSYNEQFF. CDR3 coding DNA: TGTGCCAGCAGCTTAGACCTCTTTAGACTAGCGGGAGCCCTGTTGTTCTCCTACAATGAGCAGTTCTTC.

This clonotype appeared a few times. The rearrangement uses TRBV27 and TRBJ2-1; TRBD2 might be the D (6 bases). V was pared by 4 bases and J by 8 bases, with 24 bases between. CDR1 and CDR2 from the germline V gene are MNHEY and SMNVEV (reference sequence). This CDR3 spans 17 amino acids. The CDR3, as DNA: TGTGCCAGCAGTTGGGGAGGTGGTTGGGGGAGTGGCTATGAGCAGTTCTTC. It translates to CASSWGGGWGSGYEQFF.

The gene calls are TRBV6-1 and TRBJ2-7; TRBD1 aligns across 9 bases. Germline lookup yields CDR1 MNHNS and CDR2 SASEGT. V lost 5 bases and J lost 5; bases outside the gene matches: 10. This CDR3 has 15 amino acids. This CDR3 reads CASSPHRGLWDEQYF. CDR3 coding DNA: TGTGCCAGCAGTCCCCACAGGGGGCTTTGGGACGAGCAGTACTTC.

J is TRBJ2-7 and V is TRBV27; D might be TRBD1 (6 bases). Deletions cut 2 bases from V and 1 base from J, with 12 bases between. The CDR3 consists of 15 residues. Germline V gene data show CDR1 as MNHEY and CDR2 as SMNVEV (reference sequence). The DNA of the CDR3 is TGTGCCAGCAGTTTAAAACAGGGAAGATCCTACGAGCAGTACTTC. Its protein product is CASSLKQGRSYEQYF.

The chain carries TRBV7-2 and TRBJ2-7, with D possibly TRBD2 on 5 matching bases. Looked up from germline, CDR1 is SGHTA and CDR2 is FQGNSA. There are 16 residues in the CDR3. The V end was cut by 4 bases, the J end by 2 bases, with 18 bases between. In nucleotides, the CDR3 is TGTGCCAGCAGCTCAGTAGGTCGAGCGGACGCCTACGAGCAGTACTTC. It yields the protein CASSSVGRADAYEQYF.

The rearrangement joins TRBV5-5 to TRBJ2-7; D remains ambiguous. The germline V gene has CDR1 SGHKS and CDR2 YYEKEE (reference sequence). With 1 base removed from V and 3 bases from J, the gap between germline ends came to 17 bases. The CDR3 sequence is 16 residues long. In nucleotides, the CDR3 is TGTGCCAGCAGCTTGAGTTCTCCGGAGTTCTTCTACGAGCAGTACTTC. The encoded protein is CASSLSSPEFFYEQYF.

This clonotype was seen a handful of times. The chain couples TRBV13 to TRBJ2-3, with 9 bases matching TRBD2. CDR1 and CDR2 (germline): PRHDT, FYEKMQ (reference sequence). The CDR3 contains 15 residues. Trimming at V came to 10 bases and at J to 3 bases, leaving 11 bases not matched to a gene. Here the CDR3 reads CAINVLAGVTDTQYF. CDR3 DNA: TGTGCCATAAACGTCTTAGCGGGAGTGACAGATACGCAGTATTTT.

The gene calls are TRBV5-1 and TRBJ1-1; no reliable D call. The germline V and J ends were trimmed by 4 bases and 7 bases, with 20 bases remaining between them. The length of the CDR3 is 15 residues. Germline CDR1 SGHRS, CDR2 YFSETQ. In nucleotides, the CDR3 is TGCGCCAGCAGCCGGACGGTAGACGCGCATAATGAAGCTTTCTTT. This codes for CASSRTVDAHNEAFF. The whole variable domain, filled in from reference TRBV5-1 and TRBJ1-1, reads KAGVTQTPRYLIKTRGQQVTLSCSPISGHRSVSWYQQTPGQGLQFLFEYFSETQRNKGNFPGRFSGRQFSNSRSEMNVSTLELGDSALYLCASSRTVDAHNEAFFGQGTRLTVV.

V usage is TRBV15 and J usage is TRBJ2-2; possibly TRBD2 for D (6 bases). From germline, CDR1 is LNHNV and CDR2 YYDKDF (reference sequence). Trimming left V 3 bases short and J 3 bases short, with 14 bases between. CDR3 length: 16 residues. CDR3 DNA sequence: TGTGCCACCAGCAGTTCTATATCTAGCGACACCGGGGAGCTGTTTTTT. It encodes CATSSSISSDTGELFF.

The table lists this clonotype with a few counts. The rearrangement joins TRBV12-3 or TRBV12-4 to TRBJ2-1; 14 nucleotides agree with TRBD2. Losses at the gene ends were 7 bases for V and 7 bases for J; bases not matched to a gene: 6. This CDR3 is 15 amino acids long. The CDR3 region has the DNA TGTGCCAGCACAACGGGACTAGCGGGAGTGAATGAGCAGTTCTTC. Translation: CASTTGLAGVNEQFF.

This clonotype was detected only a few times. The CDR3 DNA follows: TGTGCCAGCAGTGAGGGTAACGCTTACGAGCAGTACTTC. Encoded protein: CASSEGNAYEQYF. The gene calls are TRBV2 and TRBJ2-7, with D unresolved. Germline V gene lookup returns CDR1 SNHLY and CDR2 FYNNEI. Trimming cost V 3 bases and J 4 bases, with 10 bases left between them. The CDR3 runs 13 residues.

This clonotype was seen a few times. The J gene is TRBJ2-3, the V gene TRBV9; 8 bases match TRBD2. V gave up 4 bases and J gave up 5 bases; unmatched junction bases: 12. CDR1 SGDLS and CDR2 YYNGEE come from the germline V gene. The CDR3 is made up of 16 amino acids. In DNA, the CDR3 is TGTGCCAGCAGCACCCAAAAAGGACTAGCCGGAGATACGCAGTATTTT. Protein sequence: CASSTQKGLAGDTQYF.

This sequence joins TRBV7-9 and TRBJ1-2; TRBD1 matches 8 bases. V trimming: 10 bases; J trimming: 2 bases; junction bases outside the gene matches: 6. The CDR3 is made up of 13 amino acids. Germline values: CDR1 SEHNR, CDR2 FQNEAQ (reference sequence). The CDR3 DNA is TGTGCCACCTTGGACAGGGACAACTATGGCTACACCTTC. This translates into CATLDRDNYGYTF.

J is TRBJ1-6 and V is TRBV4-1, with D uncertain. V lost 0 bases and J lost 7, with 7 bases in between. The CDR3 sequence is 14 residues long. Looked up from germline, CDR1 is MGHRA and CDR2 is YSYEKL. CDR3 protein: CASSQDPLNSPLHF. CDR3 nucleotides: TGCGCCAGCAGCCAAGATCCCCTAAATTCACCCCTCCACTTT.

The chain carries TRBV5-6 and TRBJ2-5; TRBD2 matches at 9 bases. In germline, CDR1 is SGHDT, CDR2 YYEEEE. There are 21 residues in the CDR3. V was clipped by 0 bases and J by 5 bases; unmatched bases: 23. The CDR3 region is CASSLGVAQVFSGRTNETQYF. In DNA form, the CDR3 reads TGTGCCAGCAGCTTGGGAGTCGCTCAAGTTTTCAGCGGGAGGACGAATGAGACCCAGTACTTC.

In this sample, this clonotype turned up a few times. This CDR3 is CASSEEWRYEQYF. As DNA, the CDR3 is TGTGCCAGCAGTGAAGAGTGGAGGTACGAGCAGTACTTC. This sequence joins TRBV2 and TRBJ2-7, with a tentative D call TRBD2 (5 bases). The V and J ends lost 1 base and 4 bases respectively, with 8 bases between them. The CDR3 is 13 residues long. The germline V gene has CDR1 SNHLY and CDR2 FYNNEI.

This chain links TRBV29-1 with TRBJ2-1, with 13 bases identical to TRBD2. With V trimmed by 7 bases and J by 9 bases, 9 bases remained unmatched. The CDR3 is 14 residues long. Germline CDR1 reads SQVTM; CDR2 reads ANQGSEA. The CDR3 reads CSAVTSGRWGEQFF. CDR3 coding DNA: TGCAGCGCGGTGACTAGCGGGAGGTGGGGTGAGCAGTTCTTC.

In this sample, this clonotype turned up a few times. V usage is TRBV5-1 and J usage is TRBJ2-5, with D hard to call. V was shortened by 7 bases and J by 3 bases, with 22 bases between the two germline ends. There are 16 residues in the CDR3. Germline CDR1 SGHRS, CDR2 YFSETQ. CDR3 sequence (DNA): TGCGCCAGCCGTGGCTTGGCGGTAACCCGGGAAGAGACCCAGTACTTC. Its protein is CASRGLAVTREETQYF.

This rearrangement joins TRBV6-1 to TRBJ2-1; D tentatively fits TRBD1 or TRBD2 (5 bases each). Germline CDR1 reads MNHNS; CDR2 reads SASEGT. The CDR3 contains 11 residues. V was trimmed by 8 bases and J by 15 bases, leaving 17 bases between them. For the CDR3, the DNA is TGTGCCAGCTTCTCGCCGGGACCGCGGTTCTTC. Translating gives CASFSPGPRFF.

The chain recombines TRBV5-1 with TRBJ2-1, with TRBD2 matching over 7 bases. The germline V gene has CDR1 SGHRS and CDR2 YFSETQ. The CDR3 consists of 20 residues. Trimming at V came to 4 bases and at J to 6 bases, leaving 25 bases not matched to a gene. CDR3 loop: CASSDPGGSAVSSGVNEQFF. The CDR3 coding sequence is TGCGCCAGCAGCGACCCCGGGGGGTCGGCCGTCTCCTCGGGGGTCAATGAGCAGTTCTTC.